The clone carrying this T cell receptor (beta chain) was found once. The data belong to a study of T cell changes during pregnancy in multiple sclerosis. The CDR3 is 15 residues long. Looked up from germline, CDR1 is SGHNT and CDR2 is YYREEE (reference sequence). The J segment lost 8 bases and the V segment lost 5 bases, leaving 11 bases of the junction unmatched. Assay: immunoSEQ multiplex PCR; the TCRdb copy retains only in-frame clones and omits some. The sample includes around 110,000 clones, roughly nine tenths of them seen just once. Sequenced material: peripheral blood, taken before pregnancy. The TCR was taken from a female donor with multiple sclerosis, enrolled in a pregnancy study. The J gene is TRBJ1-4, the V gene TRBV5-4; TRBD1 aligns across 8 bases. CDR3 loop: CASRPDRGKGEKLFF. In nucleotides, the CDR3 is TGTGCCAGCAGACCAGACAGGGGAAAGGGGGAAAAACTGTTTTTT.